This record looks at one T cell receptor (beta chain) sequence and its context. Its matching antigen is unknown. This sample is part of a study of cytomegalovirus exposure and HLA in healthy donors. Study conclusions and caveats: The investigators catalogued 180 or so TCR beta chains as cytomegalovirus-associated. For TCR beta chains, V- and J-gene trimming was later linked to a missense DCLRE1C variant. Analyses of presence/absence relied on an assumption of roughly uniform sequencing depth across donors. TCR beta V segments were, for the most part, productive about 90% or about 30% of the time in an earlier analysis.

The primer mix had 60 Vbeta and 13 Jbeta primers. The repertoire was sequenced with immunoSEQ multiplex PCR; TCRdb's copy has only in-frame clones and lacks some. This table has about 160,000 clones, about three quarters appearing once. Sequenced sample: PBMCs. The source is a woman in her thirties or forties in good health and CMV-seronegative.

The CDR3 DNA reads TGTGCCAGCAGTCCCAGGTCGGGGGGCGGCACTGAAGCTTTCTTT. Translating gives CASSPRSGGGTEAFF. The rearrangement links TRBV6-6 to TRBJ1-1; D possibly corresponds to TRBD1 (6 bases). The CDR3 has 15 residues. Germline V gives CDR1 MNHNY, CDR2 SVGAGI (reference sequence). Trimming cost V 5 bases and J 4 bases, with 17 bases left between them.